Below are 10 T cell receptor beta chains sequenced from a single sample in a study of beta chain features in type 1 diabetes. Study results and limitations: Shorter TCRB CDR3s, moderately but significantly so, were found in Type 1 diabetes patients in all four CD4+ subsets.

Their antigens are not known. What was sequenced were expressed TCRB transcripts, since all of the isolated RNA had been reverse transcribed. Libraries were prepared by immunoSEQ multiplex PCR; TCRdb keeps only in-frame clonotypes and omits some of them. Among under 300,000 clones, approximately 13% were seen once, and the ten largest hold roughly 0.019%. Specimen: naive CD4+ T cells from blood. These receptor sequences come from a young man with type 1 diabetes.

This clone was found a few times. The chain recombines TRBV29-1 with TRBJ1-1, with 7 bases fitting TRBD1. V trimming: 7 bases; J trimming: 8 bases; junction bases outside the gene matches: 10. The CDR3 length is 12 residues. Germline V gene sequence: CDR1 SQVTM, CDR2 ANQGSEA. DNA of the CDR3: TGCAGCGCTGATGTGAGGGGACAGGAAGCTTTCTTT. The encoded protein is CSADVRGQEAFF.

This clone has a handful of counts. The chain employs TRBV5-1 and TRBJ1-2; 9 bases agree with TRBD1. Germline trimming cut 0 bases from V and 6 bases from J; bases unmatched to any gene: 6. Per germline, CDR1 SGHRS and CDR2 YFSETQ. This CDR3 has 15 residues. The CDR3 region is CASSLEAQGADGYTF. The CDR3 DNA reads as TGCGCCAGCAGCTTGGAAGCACAGGGGGCCGATGGCTACACCTTC. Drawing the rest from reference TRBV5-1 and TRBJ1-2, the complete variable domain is KAGVTQTPRYLIKTRGQQVTLSCSPISGHRSVSWYQQTPGQGLQFLFEYFSETQRNKGNFPGRFSGRQFSNSRSEMNVSTLELGDSALYLCASSLEAQGADGYTFGSGTRLTVV.

CDR3 in amino acids: CASSLERAGEKLFF. The CDR3 DNA reads TGCGCCAGCAGCTTGGAAAGGGCGGGTGAAAAACTGTTTTTT. This chain links TRBV5-1 with TRBJ1-4; D ambiguous. The germline V gene encodes CDR1 SGHRS and CDR2 YFSETQ. This CDR3 is 14 amino acids long. V was pared by 0 bases and J by 7 bases, with 10 bases between.

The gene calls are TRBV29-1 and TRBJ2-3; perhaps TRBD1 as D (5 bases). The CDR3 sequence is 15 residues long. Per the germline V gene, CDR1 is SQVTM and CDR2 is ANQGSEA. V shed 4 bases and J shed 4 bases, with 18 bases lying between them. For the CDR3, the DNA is TGCAGCGTTGGATCTGACAGTGCTCTGGCAGATACGCAGTATTTT. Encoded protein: CSVGSDSALADTQYF.

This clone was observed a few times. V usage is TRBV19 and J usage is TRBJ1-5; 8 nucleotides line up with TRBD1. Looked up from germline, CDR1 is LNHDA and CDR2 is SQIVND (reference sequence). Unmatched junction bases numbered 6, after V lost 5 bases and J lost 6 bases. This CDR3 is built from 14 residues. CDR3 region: CASSFRTGPQPQHF. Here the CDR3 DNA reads TGTGCCAGTAGTTTCAGGACAGGGCCTCAGCCCCAGCATTTT.

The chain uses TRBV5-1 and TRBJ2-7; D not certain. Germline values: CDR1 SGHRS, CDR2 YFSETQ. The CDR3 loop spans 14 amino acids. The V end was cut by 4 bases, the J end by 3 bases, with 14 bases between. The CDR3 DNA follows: TGCGCCAGCAGCCCCCTGAGAGCGAGCTACGAGCAGTACTTC. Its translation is CASSPLRASYEQYF.

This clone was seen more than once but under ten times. This CDR3 reads CASSSRGPGGTGGYTF. CDR3 nucleotides: TGTGCCAGTAGTAGTCGCGGGCCAGGCGGTACGGGTGGCTACACCTTC. The chain is built from TRBV19 and TRBJ1-2; no clear D. The CDR3 has 16 residues. Trimming left V 4 bases short and J 7 bases short, with 22 bases between. Per germline, CDR1 LNHDA and CDR2 SQIVND (reference sequence).

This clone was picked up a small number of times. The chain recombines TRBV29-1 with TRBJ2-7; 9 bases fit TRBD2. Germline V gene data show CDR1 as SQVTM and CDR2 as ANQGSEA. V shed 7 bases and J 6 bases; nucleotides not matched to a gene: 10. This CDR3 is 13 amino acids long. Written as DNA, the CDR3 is TGCAGCGCCACCTTTCTAGCGGGGACCGAGCAGTACTTC. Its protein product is CSATFLAGTEQYF.

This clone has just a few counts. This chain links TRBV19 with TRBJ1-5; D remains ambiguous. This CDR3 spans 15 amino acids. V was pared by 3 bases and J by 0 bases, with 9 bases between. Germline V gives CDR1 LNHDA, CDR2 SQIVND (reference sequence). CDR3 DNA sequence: TGTGCCAGTAGTATTTTTCCAGGTAGCAATCAGCCCCAGCATTTT. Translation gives CASSIFPGSNQPQHF.

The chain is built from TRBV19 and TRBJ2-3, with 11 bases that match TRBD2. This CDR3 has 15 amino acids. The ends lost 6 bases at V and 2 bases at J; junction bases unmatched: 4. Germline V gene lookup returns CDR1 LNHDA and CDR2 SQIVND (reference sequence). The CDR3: CASRETSGDTDTQYF. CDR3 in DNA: TGTGCCAGTAGAGAGACTAGCGGGGACACAGATACGCAGTATTTT.